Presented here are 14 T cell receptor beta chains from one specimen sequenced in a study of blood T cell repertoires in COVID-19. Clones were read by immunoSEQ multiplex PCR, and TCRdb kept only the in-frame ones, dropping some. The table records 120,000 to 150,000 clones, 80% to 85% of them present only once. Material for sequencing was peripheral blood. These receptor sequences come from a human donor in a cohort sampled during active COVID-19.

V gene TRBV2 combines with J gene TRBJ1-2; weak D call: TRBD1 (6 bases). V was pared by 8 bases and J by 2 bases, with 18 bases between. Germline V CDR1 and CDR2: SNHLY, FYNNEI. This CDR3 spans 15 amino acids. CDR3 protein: CASPPPGRGNYGYTF. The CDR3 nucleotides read TGTGCCAGCCCTCCCCCCGGCAGGGGAAACTATGGCTACACCTTC.

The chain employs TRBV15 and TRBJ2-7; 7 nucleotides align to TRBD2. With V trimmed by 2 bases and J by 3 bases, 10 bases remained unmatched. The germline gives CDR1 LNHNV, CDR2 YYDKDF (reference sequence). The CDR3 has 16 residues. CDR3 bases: TGTGCCACCAGCAGATACCCGGGACTAAGGGACTACGAGCAGTACTTC. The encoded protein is CATSRYPGLRDYEQYF. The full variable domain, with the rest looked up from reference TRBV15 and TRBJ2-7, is DAMVIQNPRYQVTQFGKPVTLSCSQTLNHNVMYWYQQKSSQAPKLLFHYYDKDFNNEADTPDNFQSRRPNTSFCFLDIRSPGLGDTAMYLCATSRYPGLRDYEQYFGPGTRLTVT.

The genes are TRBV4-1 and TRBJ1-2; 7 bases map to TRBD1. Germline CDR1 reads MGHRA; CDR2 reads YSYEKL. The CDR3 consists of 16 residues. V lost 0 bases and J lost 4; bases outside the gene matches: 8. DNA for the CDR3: TGCGCCAGCAGCCAAGAACAGGGGACGGACTCCTATGGCTACACCTTC. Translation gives CASSQEQGTDSYGYTF.

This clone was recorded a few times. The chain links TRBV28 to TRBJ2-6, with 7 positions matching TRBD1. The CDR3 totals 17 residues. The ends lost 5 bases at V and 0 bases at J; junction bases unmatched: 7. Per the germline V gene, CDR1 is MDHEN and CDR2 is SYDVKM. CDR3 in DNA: TGTGCCAGCAGTACCGACGGGACAGCCTCTGGGGCCAACGTCCTGACTTTC. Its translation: CASSTDGTASGANVLTF.

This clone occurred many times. The CDR3 bases are TGTGCCAGCAGCTTAGGGGGGCAAGGAGTTCCGTACTTC. Residues: CASSLGGQGVPYF. The V gene is TRBV13, the J gene TRBJ2-7; TRBD1 might be the D (5 bases). The CDR3 is made up of 13 amino acids. V was cut by 0 bases and J by 12 bases, with 15 bases left in between. Germline assignment: CDR1 PRHDT and CDR2 FYEKMQ (reference sequence).

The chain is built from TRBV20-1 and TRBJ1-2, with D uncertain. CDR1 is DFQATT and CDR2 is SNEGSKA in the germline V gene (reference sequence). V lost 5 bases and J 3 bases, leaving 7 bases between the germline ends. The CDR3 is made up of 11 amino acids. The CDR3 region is CSAGRDYGYTF. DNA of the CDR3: TGCAGTGCTGGCCGGGACTATGGCTACACCTTC.

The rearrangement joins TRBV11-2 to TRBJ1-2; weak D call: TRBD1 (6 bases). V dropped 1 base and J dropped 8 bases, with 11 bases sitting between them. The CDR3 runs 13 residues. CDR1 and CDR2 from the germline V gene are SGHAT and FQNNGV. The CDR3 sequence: CASSLGTGLGYTF. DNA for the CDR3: TGTGCCAGCAGCTTAGGCACAGGGTTAGGCTACACCTTC.

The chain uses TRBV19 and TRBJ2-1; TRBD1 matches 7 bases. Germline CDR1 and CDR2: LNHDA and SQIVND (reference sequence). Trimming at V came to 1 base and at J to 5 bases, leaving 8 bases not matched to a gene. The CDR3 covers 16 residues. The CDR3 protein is CASSIGGGLTDNEQFF. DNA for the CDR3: TGTGCCAGTAGTATAGGAGGGGGCCTCACGGACAATGAGCAGTTCTTC. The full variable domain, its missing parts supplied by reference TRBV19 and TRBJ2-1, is DGGITQSPKYLFRKEGQNVTLSCEQNLNHDAMYWYRQDPGQGLRLIYYSQIVNDFQKGDIAEGYSVSREKKESFPLTVTSAQKNPTAFYLCASSIGGGLTDNEQFFGPGTRLTVL.

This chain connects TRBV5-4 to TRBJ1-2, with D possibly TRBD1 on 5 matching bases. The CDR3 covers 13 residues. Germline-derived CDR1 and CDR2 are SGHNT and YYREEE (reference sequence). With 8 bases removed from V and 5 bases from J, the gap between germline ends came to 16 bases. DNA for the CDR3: TGTGCCAGTTCGGTTCGACAGTCTTATGGCTACACCTTC. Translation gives CASSVRQSYGYTF.

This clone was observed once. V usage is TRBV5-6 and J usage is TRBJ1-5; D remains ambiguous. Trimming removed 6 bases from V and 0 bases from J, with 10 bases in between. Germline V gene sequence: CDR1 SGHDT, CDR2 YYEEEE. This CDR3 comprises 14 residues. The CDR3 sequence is CASMRINSNQPQHF. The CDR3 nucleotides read TGTGCCAGCATGAGAATCAATAGCAATCAGCCCCAGCATTTT.

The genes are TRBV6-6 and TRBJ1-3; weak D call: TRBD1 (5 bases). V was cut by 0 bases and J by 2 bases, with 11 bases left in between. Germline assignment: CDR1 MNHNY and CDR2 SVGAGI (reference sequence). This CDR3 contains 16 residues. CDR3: CASSYSKGRTGNTIYF. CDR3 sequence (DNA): TGTGCCAGCAGTTACTCGAAGGGGCGGACTGGAAACACCATATATTTT.

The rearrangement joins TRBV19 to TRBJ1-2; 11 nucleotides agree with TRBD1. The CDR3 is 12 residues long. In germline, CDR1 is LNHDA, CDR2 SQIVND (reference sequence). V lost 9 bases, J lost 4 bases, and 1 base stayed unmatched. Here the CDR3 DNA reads TGTGCCAGCGGACAGGGGGCCTATGGCTACACCTTC. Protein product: CASGQGAYGYTF.

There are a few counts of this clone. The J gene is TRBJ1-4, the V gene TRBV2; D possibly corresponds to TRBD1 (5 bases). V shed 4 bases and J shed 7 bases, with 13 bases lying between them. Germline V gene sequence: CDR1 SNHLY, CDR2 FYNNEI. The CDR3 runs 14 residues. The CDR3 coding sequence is TGTGCCAGCAGTGTCTTAAGGGGTGGTGAAAAACTGTTTTTT. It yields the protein CASSVLRGGEKLFF.

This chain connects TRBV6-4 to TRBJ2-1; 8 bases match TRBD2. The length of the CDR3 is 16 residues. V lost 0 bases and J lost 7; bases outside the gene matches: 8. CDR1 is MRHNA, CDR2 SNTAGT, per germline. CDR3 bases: TGTGCCAGCAGTGACTCGAGGGCGGGGGGAGCAAATGAGCAGTTCTTC. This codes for CASSDSRAGGANEQFF.